Detailed here is one TCR beta chain. Antigen unknown. Assay: immunoSEQ multiplex PCR; the TCRdb copy retains only in-frame clones and omits some. The sample holds 200,000 or so clones; 80% to 90% are singletons and the top ten take approximately 8%. This sample stems from a study of T cell responses to AZD1222 COVID-19 vaccine. Background on the study: Second-dose recipients at about 4 or about 12 weeks were treated as one pooled group.

V lost 6 bases and J 0 bases, leaving 15 bases between the germline ends. CDR1 and CDR2 from the germline V gene are SEHNR and FQNEAQ (reference sequence). The length of the CDR3 is 15 residues. Points from the study as a whole: Seropositive at baseline were only 5 to 7 AZD1222 recipients. A mostly white British donor set with more females was recruited, and clonal diversity was possibly underestimated.

This material consisted of peripheral blood, taken on day 0 of AZD1222 vaccination. This chain links TRBV7-9 with TRBJ2-7; possibly TRBD2 for D (6 bases). This receptor was identified in an adult in good health. As DNA, the CDR3 is TGTGCCAGCAGTAGAGGAGGGGCCTCCTCCTACGAGCAGTACTTC. Translation gives CASSRGGASSYEQYF. Full variable domain (outside the CDR3, taken from reference TRBV7-9 and TRBJ2-7): DTGVSQNPRHKITKRGQNVTFRCDPISEHNRLYWYRQTLGQGPEFLTYFQNEAQLEKSRLLSDRFSAERPKGSFSTLEIQRTEQGDSAMYLCASSRGGASSYEQYFGPGTRLTVT.